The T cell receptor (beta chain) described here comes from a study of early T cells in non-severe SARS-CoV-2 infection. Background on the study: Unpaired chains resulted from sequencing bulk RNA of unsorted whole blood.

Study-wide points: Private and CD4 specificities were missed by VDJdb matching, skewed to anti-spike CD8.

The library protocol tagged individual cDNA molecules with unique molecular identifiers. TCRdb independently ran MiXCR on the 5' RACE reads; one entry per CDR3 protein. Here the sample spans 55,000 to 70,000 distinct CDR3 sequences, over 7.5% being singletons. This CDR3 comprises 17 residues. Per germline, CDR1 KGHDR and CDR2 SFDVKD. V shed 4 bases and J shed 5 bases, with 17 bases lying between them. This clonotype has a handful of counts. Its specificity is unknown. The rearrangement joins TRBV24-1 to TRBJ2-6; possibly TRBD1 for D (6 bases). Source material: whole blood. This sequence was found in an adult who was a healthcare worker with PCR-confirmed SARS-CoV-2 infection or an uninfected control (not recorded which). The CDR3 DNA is TGTGCCACCAGTGACTCCCAGGGGAACCCCCGGGCCAACGTCCTGACTTTC. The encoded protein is CATSDSQGNPRANVLTF.